The 25 T cell receptor beta chains reported below all come from one sample, sequenced in a study of cytomegalovirus exposure and HLA in healthy donors. The PCR had 60 Vbeta and 13 Jbeta primers. Produced via immunoSEQ multiplex PCR; TCRdb's table is partial and in-frame only. The sample lists 130,000 or so clones, around three fifths occurring once. The source material was PBMCs. The receptors were gathered from a male donor in good health and CMV-seronegative.

The J gene is TRBJ1-1, the V gene TRBV19, with no clear D. Deletions cut 4 bases from V and 1 base from J, with 7 bases between. CDR1 is LNHDA and CDR2 is SQIVND in the germline V gene (reference sequence). The length of the CDR3 is 13 residues. CDR3: CASSTHKNTEAFF. Here the CDR3 DNA reads TGTGCCAGTAGTACCCACAAGAACACTGAAGCTTTCTTT.

The J gene is TRBJ2-5, the V gene TRBV5-1; weak D call: TRBD1 (6 bases). Deletions cut 6 bases from V and 4 bases from J, with 16 bases between. The CDR3 extends over 14 amino acids. Looked up from germline, CDR1 is SGHRS and CDR2 is YFSETQ. The CDR3, as DNA: TGCGCCAGCAAGGTGGCAGGGGAAGGAGAGACCCAGTACTTC. This sequence encodes CASKVAGEGETQYF.

V usage is TRBV5-4 and J usage is TRBJ2-5; 8 bases fit TRBD2. Unmatched junction bases numbered 9, after V lost 4 bases and J lost 10 bases. This CDR3 is 13 amino acids long. The germline V gene has CDR1 SGHNT and CDR2 YYREEE (reference sequence). The CDR3 here is CASSPPGSGIQYF. CDR3 sequence (DNA): TGTGCCAGCAGCCCCCCGGGTAGCGGGATCCAGTACTTC.

The chain has TRBV2 and TRBJ1-2, with 12 positions matching TRBD1. Germline-derived CDR1 and CDR2 are SNHLY and FYNNEI. Germline trimming cut 1 base from V and 6 bases from J; bases unmatched to any gene: 3. The CDR3 totals 15 residues. The CDR3 protein is CASSEGGTGGDGYTF. The CDR3 region has the DNA TGTGCCAGCAGTGAAGGCGGGACAGGGGGCGATGGCTACACCTTC.

V is TRBV7-6 and J is TRBJ2-1; 7 positions agree with TRBD2. The CDR3 is 15 amino acids. V lost 3 bases and J lost 2; bases outside the gene matches: 4. Germline-derived CDR1 and CDR2 are SGHVS and FNYEAQ. The CDR3 bases are TGTGCCAGCAGCTTCAGACTAGCTACCTACAATGAGCAGTTCTTC. Protein: CASSFRLATYNEQFF.

This clone has only a few counts. This rearrangement joins TRBV7-8 to TRBJ1-5; D is unclear. The V end was cut by 1 base, the J end by 4 bases, with 5 bases between. There are 13 residues in the CDR3. Germline V gives CDR1 SGHVS, CDR2 FQNEAQ. The CDR3 DNA follows: TGTGCCAGCAGCTTAGGCGAGAATCAGCCCCAGCATTTT. Amino acid sequence: CASSLGENQPQHF.

This rearrangement joins TRBV4-1 to TRBJ1-2, with 9 bases lining up with TRBD1. The CDR3 spans 13 residues. Germline assignment: CDR1 MGHRA and CDR2 YSYEKL. V was clipped by 5 bases and J by 8 bases; unmatched bases: 6. The CDR3 bases are TGCGCCAGCAGCGGCCACAGGGGGCAGGGCTACACCTTC. It specifies CASSGHRGQGYTF.

The J gene is TRBJ1-1, the V gene TRBV7-9; weak D call: TRBD1 (5 bases). With 5 bases removed from V and 3 bases from J, the gap between germline ends came to 19 bases. CDR1 is SEHNR and CDR2 is FQNEAQ in the germline V gene (reference sequence). The CDR3 length is 16 residues. The CDR3 sequence is CASSGGGRKGDTEAFF. The DNA for the CDR3 is TGTGCCAGCAGCGGGGGTGGGAGGAAAGGCGACACTGAAGCTTTCTTT.

The rearrangement links TRBV9 to TRBJ1-1; 8 bases agree with TRBD1. CDR1 and CDR2 from the germline V gene are SGDLS and YYNGEE. Unmatched junction bases numbered 4, after V lost 3 bases and J lost 6 bases. The CDR3 has 13 amino acids. This CDR3 reads CASSARGQAEAFF. CDR3 in DNA: TGTGCCAGCAGCGCCAGGGGGCAGGCTGAAGCTTTCTTT.

V is TRBV30 and J is TRBJ1-1, with a possible D match to TRBD1 (5 bases). V lost 1 base and J lost 8, with 8 bases in between. Germline V gene data show CDR1 as GTSNPN and CDR2 as SVGIG (reference sequence). The CDR3 runs 11 residues. The CDR3 is CAWSGRQEAFF. The CDR3, as DNA: TGTGCCTGGAGTGGAAGACAGGAAGCTTTCTTT.

V is TRBV6-5 and J is TRBJ2-7; D may be TRBD2 (5 bases). The CDR3 runs 14 residues. The V end was cut by 6 bases, the J end by 2 bases, with 14 bases between. Germline V gene sequence: CDR1 MNHEY, CDR2 SVGAGI. The CDR3: CASSSSMGAYEQYF. The DNA for the CDR3 is TGTGCCAGCAGCTCTAGTATGGGAGCCTACGAGCAGTACTTC.

This clone was recorded many times. The chain links TRBV4-3 to TRBJ2-1; 10 positions match TRBD2. V lost 3 bases to trimming and J lost 3 bases; unmatched junction nucleotides: 8. Germline V gene lookup returns CDR1 LGHNA and CDR2 YSLEER. The CDR3 runs to 17 residues. CDR3 protein: CASSHQTGTSVYNEQFF. The CDR3 bases are TGCGCCAGCAGCCACCAAACCGGGACTAGCGTCTACAATGAGCAGTTCTTC.

As for this clone: The germline gene is not matched at one end of the junction; a read error may be the cause. This chain connects TRBV7-3 to TRBJ2-1; 12 bases line up with TRBD2. CDR3 length equals 13 residues. The germline gives CDR1 SGHTA, CDR2 FQGTGA. The DNA of the CDR3 is TGTGCCAGCAGCTCTAGGACTAGCGGGGACCCGGTCTTC. Amino acid sequence: CASSSRTSGDPVF.

The chain has TRBV5-4 and TRBJ1-1; no firm D call. Trimming pared 2 bases from V and 7 bases from J, leaving 9 bases between. The CDR3 totals 12 residues. CDR1 SGHNT and CDR2 YYREEE come from the germline V gene (reference sequence). CDR3 DNA: TGTGCCAGCAGCTTCGAACGGGATGAAGCTTTCTTT. Translation: CASSFERDEAFF.

The genes are TRBV15 and TRBJ1-5; 7 bases fit TRBD1. The J segment lost 1 base and the V segment lost 1 base, leaving 1 base of the junction unmatched. This CDR3 is built from 15 residues. Germline V gene sequence: CDR1 LNHNV, CDR2 YYDKDF (reference sequence). The CDR3 spells CATSRAGGSNQPQHF. The CDR3 coding sequence is TGTGCCACCAGCAGAGCAGGGGGAAGCAATCAGCCCCAGCATTTT.

The rearrangement uses TRBV11-1 and TRBJ2-5; D perhaps matches TRBD2 (7 bases). The germline gives CDR1 SGHAT, CDR2 FQDESV (reference sequence). This CDR3 has 14 residues. Trimming took 4 bases from V and 1 from J, leaving 10 bases between them. The CDR3 sequence: CASSWGGGQETQYF. CDR3 bases: TGTGCCAGCAGCTGGGGGGGCGGCCAAGAGACCCAGTACTTC.

This clone has only one observation. The chain combines TRBV28 with TRBJ2-3, with 10 bases matching TRBD2. Germline trimming cut 9 bases from V and 4 bases from J; bases unmatched to any gene: 4. Germline CDR1 is MDHEN and CDR2 is SYDVKM. There are 13 residues in the CDR3. CDR3 amino acids: CASRAGGPDTQYF. The CDR3 coding sequence is TGTGCCAGTCGAGCGGGGGGGCCAGATACGCAGTATTTT.

This clone was picked up a small number of times. The chain combines TRBV30 with TRBJ2-1; TRBD2 matches at 13 bases. This CDR3 is 15 amino acids long. Germline trimming cut 5 bases from V and 4 bases from J; bases unmatched to any gene: 5. The germline V gene encodes CDR1 GTSNPN and CDR2 SVGIG (reference sequence). The DNA of the CDR3 is TGTGCCTGGGAAGGACTAGCGGGGGCTTACAATGAGCAGTTCTTC. Protein sequence: CAWEGLAGAYNEQFF.

Only a few counts were recorded for this clone. The rearrangement uses TRBV7-8 and TRBJ1-3; 9 bases are a match to TRBD1. Looked up from germline, CDR1 is SGHVS and CDR2 is FQNEAQ. CDR3 length: 16 amino acids. After removal of 0 bases from V and 6 bases from J, the junction contained 6 bases not matched to a gene. The CDR3 reads CASSLALGQGQNTIYF. The CDR3 nucleotides are TGTGCCAGCAGCTTAGCGTTGGGACAGGGACAAAACACCATATATTTT.

This clone occurred a few times. The rearrangement joins TRBV18 to TRBJ2-7; TRBD2 is a possible D gene (6 bases). Per the germline V gene, CDR1 is KGHSH and CDR2 is LQKENI. The CDR3 contains 14 residues. Trimming stripped 4 bases from V and 1 base from J, with 11 bases between. The CDR3 DNA reads TGTGCCAGCTCACGCGGGACTGAATCCTACGAGCAGTACTTC. Translation: CASSRGTESYEQYF.

This chain uses TRBV11-2 with TRBJ2-1; 7 nucleotides align to TRBD1. Germline V gives CDR1 SGHAT, CDR2 FQNNGV. Trimming cost V 5 bases and J 0 bases; bases outside gene matches: 7. This CDR3 comprises 16 residues. The CDR3 here is CASSQEGASSYNEQFF. CDR3 in DNA: TGTGCCAGCAGCCAAGAGGGGGCCTCCTCCTACAATGAGCAGTTCTTC.

This chain joins TRBV11-1 and TRBJ2-3; tentative D call: TRBD2 (6 bases). The ends were cut back, 5 bases at V and 4 bases at J, with 16 bases in the middle. Germline V lookup: CDR1 SGHAT, CDR2 FQDESV (reference sequence). The CDR3 is 15 residues long. CDR3 sequence reads: CASSPQLTSADTQYF. CDR3 bases: TGTGCCAGCAGCCCACAGTTGACTAGTGCAGATACGCAGTATTTT.

This CDR3 is CASSMDPDRDTGELFF. The CDR3 bases are TGTGCCAGCAGTATGGACCCAGACAGGGACACCGGGGAGCTGTTTTTT. The chain is built from TRBV9 and TRBJ2-2, with 7 bases aligning to TRBD1. Germline V gene data show CDR1 as SGDLS and CDR2 as YYNGEE. V shed 5 bases, J shed 3 bases, and the junction held 10 bases outside the gene matches. The CDR3 consists of 16 residues.

The gene calls are TRBV14 and TRBJ1-2; perhaps TRBD1 as D (5 bases). V was trimmed by 4 bases and J by 4 bases, leaving 13 bases between them. Germline assignment: CDR1 SGHDN and CDR2 FVKESK. The CDR3 consists of 14 residues. The CDR3 is CASSPTGDPYGYTF. DNA for the CDR3: TGTGCCAGCAGCCCAACGGGGGATCCCTATGGCTACACCTTC.

A few counts support this clone. This rearrangement joins TRBV7-9 to TRBJ1-4; D remains unclear. With 5 bases removed from V and 0 bases from J, the gap between germline ends came to 16 bases. Looked up from germline, CDR1 is SEHNR and CDR2 is FQNEAQ (reference sequence). The CDR3 sequence is 17 residues long. The CDR3, as DNA: TGTGCCAGCAGCACCTCGTCTTCCGGTCCAACTAATGAAAAACTGTTTTTT. As protein: CASSTSSSGPTNEKLFF. Using reference TRBV7-9 and TRBJ1-4 for the parts outside the CDR3, the full variable domain is DTGVSQNPRHKITKRGQNVTFRCDPISEHNRLYWYRQTLGQGPEFLTYFQNEAQLEKSRLLSDRFSAERPKGSFSTLEIQRTEQGDSAMYLCASSTSSSGPTNEKLFFGSGTQLSVL.